This T cell receptor beta chain is drawn from a study of T cells in Graves' hyperthyroidism and ophthalmopathy. Points from the study as a whole: Most thyroid clonotypes expanded above 0.001 appeared in blood too.

Remarks on this clonotype: No antigen is known for it. The junction differs from germline at one of its ends, possibly a read error.

Researchers took RNA transcripts and amplified the TCR beta CDR3 regions from them. Primed by the HTBI set, a first-round RT-PCR was run on the TCR CDR3. TCRdb reprocessed the multiplex PCR reads with MiXCR, giving one entry per CDR3 protein. The sample gives 94,000 or so distinct CDR3 sequences, 51% of which show up once; 25% to 30% is in the top ten. Subjects aged 18 to 65 presented with newly diagnosed hyperthyroidism of less than 2 months' duration. From approximately 9.5 ml of fresh peripheral blood, PBMCs were isolated. Germline CDR1 and CDR2: WSHSY and SAAADI. The CDR3 length is 14 residues. The V gene is TRBV10-2, the J gene TRBJ2-7; maybe TRBD1 (6 bases). The sequenced material came from blood. The source of this sequence is a woman aged 40 to 50 with Graves' hyperthyroidism. The CDR3 DNA follows: TGTGCCAGCTCACCCTGGGACACATTCTACGAGCAGTACTTC. Translation gives CASSPWDTFYEQYF.